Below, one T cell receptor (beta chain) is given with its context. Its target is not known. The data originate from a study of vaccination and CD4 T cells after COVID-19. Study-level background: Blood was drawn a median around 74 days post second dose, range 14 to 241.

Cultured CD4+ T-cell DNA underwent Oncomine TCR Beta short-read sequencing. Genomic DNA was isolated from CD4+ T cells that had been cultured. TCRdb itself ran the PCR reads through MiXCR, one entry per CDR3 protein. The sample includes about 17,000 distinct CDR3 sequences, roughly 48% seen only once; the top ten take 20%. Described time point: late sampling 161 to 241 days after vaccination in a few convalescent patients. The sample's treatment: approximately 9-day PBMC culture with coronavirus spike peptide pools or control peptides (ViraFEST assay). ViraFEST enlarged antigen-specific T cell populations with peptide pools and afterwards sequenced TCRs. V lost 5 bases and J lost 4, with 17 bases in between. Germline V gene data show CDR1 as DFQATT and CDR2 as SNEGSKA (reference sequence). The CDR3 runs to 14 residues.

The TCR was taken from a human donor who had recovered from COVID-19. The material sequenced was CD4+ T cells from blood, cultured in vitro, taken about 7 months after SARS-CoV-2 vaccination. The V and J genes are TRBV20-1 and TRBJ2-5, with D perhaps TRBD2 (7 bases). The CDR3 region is CSARLRGGRETQYF. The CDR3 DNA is TGCAGTGCTCGCCTAAGGGGGGGCCGAGAGACCCAGTACTTC.